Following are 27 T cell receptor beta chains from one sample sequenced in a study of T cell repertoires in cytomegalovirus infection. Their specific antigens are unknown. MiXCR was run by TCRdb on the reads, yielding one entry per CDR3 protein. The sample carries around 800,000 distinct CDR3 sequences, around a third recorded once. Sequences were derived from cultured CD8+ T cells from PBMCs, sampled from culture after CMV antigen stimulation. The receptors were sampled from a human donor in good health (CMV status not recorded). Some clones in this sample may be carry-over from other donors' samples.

Written as DNA, the CDR3 is TGTGCCAGCAGCTTAGCCGCACAGGGGCCCTACGAGCAGTACGTC. The encoded protein is CASSLAAQGPYEQYV. This chain uses TRBV7-3 with TRBJ2-7; 7 bases fit TRBD1. CDR1 and CDR2 (germline): SGHTA, FQGTGA. The V segment lost 2 bases and the J segment 2 bases; nucleotides outside the gene matches: 6. This CDR3 contains 15 residues.

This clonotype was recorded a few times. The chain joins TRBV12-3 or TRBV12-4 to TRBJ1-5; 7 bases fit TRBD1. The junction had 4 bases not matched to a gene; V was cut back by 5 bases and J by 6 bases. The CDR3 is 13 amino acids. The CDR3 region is CASSGQAGQPQHF. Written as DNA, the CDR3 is TGTGCCAGCAGTGGACAGGCCGGTCAGCCCCAGCATTTT.

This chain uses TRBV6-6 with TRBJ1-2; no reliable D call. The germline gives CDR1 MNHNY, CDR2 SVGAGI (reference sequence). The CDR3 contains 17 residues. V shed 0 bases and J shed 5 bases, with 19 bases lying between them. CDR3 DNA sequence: TGTGCCAGCAGTTACTCGGTTTACGCCGTGGGAGGTTATGGCTACACCTTC. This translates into CASSYSVYAVGGYGYTF.

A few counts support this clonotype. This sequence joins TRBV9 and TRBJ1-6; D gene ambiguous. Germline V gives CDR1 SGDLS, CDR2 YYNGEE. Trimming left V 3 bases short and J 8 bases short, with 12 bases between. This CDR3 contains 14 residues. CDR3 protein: CASSAGDRDSPLHF. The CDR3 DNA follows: TGTGCCAGCAGCGCTGGCGACCGAGATTCACCCCTCCACTTT.

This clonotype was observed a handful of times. In DNA, the CDR3 is TGCAGCGTTGAACTCGGGGGAAATGAGCAGTTCTTC. Translated: CSVELGGNEQFF. V is TRBV29-1 and J is TRBJ2-1, with D perhaps matching TRBD2 (6 bases). The V gene lost 2 bases and the J gene lost 7 bases, with 9 bases spanning the gap. Germline V gene data show CDR1 as SQVTM and CDR2 as ANQGSEA. CDR3 size: 12 residues.

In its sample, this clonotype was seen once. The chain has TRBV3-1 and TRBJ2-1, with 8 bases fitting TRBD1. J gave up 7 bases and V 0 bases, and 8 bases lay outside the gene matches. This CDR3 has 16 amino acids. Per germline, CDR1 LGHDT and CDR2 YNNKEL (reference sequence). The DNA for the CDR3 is TGTGCCAGCAGCCAAGAATTCAGGGGGCGCAAAAATGAGCAGTTCTTC. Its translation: CASSQEFRGRKNEQFF.

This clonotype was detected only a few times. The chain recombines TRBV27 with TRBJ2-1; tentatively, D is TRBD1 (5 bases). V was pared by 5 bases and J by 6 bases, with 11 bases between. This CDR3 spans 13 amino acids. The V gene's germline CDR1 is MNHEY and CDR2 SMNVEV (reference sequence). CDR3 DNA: TGTGCCAGCAGTCATCAGGGTAGCAATGAGCAGTTCTTC. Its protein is CASSHQGSNEQFF.

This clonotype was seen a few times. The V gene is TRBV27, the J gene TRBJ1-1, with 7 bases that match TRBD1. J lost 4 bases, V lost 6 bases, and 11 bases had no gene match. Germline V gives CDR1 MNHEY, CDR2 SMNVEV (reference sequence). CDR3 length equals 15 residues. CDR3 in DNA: TGTGCCAGCAGCGCATTAAACAGGGGAGCCACTGAAGCTTTCTTT. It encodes CASSALNRGATEAFF.

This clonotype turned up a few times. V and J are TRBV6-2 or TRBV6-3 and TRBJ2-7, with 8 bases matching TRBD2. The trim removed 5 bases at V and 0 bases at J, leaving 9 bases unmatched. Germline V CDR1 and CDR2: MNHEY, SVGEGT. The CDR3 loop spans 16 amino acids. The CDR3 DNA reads TGTGCCAGCAGTGAGGTTAGCGGGATCAGCTCCTACGAGCAGTACGTC. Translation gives CASSEVSGISSYEQYV.

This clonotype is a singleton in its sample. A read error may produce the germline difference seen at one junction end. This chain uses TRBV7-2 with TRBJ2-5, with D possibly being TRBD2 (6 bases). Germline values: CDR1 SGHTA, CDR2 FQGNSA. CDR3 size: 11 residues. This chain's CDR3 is CASSPGETQNF. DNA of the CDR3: TGTGCCAGCAGCCCGGGGGAGACCCAGAACTTC.

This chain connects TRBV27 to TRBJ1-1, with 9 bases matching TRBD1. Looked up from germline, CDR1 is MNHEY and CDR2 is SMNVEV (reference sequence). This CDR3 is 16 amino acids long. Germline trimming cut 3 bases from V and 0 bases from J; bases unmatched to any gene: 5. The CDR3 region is CASSFSRDRVNTEAFF. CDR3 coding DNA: TGTGCCAGCAGTTTTTCCCGGGACAGGGTGAACACTGAAGCTTTCTTT.

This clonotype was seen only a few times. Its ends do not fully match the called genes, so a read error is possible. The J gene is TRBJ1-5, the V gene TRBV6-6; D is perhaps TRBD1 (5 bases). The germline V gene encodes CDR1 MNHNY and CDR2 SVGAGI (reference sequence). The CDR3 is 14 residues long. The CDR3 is CASSPTGVPQPQHF. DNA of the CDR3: TGTGCCAGCAGCCCGACGGGGGTGCCTCAGCCTCAGCATTTT.

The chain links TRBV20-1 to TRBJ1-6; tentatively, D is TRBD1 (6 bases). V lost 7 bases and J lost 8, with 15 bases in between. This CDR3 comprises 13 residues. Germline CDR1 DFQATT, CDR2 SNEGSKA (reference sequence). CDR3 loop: CSVSTGRYSPLHF. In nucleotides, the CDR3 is TGCAGTGTTTCGACAGGTCGCTATTCACCCCTCCACTTT.

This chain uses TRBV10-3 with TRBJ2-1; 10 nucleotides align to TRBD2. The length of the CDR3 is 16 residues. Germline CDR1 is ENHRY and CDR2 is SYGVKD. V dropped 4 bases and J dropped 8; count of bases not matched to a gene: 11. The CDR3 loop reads CAISGALAGMADEQFF. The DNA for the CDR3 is TGTGCCATCAGTGGGGCACTAGCGGGGATGGCGGATGAGCAGTTCTTC.

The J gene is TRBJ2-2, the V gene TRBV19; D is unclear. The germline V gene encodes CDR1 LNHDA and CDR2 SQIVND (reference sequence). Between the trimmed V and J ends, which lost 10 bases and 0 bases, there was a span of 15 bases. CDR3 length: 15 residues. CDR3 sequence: CATIPSDPNTGELFF. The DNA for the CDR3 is TGTGCCACCATCCCCTCGGACCCGAACACCGGGGAGCTGTTTTTT. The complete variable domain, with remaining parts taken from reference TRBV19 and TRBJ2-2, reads DGGITQSPKYLFRKEGQNVTLSCEQNLNHDAMYWYRQDPGQGLRLIYYSQIVNDFQKGDIAEGYSVSREKKESFPLTVTSAQKNPTAFYLCATIPSDPNTGELFFGEGSRLTVL.

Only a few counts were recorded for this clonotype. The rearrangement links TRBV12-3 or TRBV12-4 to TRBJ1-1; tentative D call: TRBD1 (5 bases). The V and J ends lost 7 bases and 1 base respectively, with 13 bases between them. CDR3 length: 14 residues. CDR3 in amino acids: CASTTGRTNTEAFF. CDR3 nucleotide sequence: TGTGCCAGCACCACGGGACGCACGAACACTGAAGCTTTCTTT.

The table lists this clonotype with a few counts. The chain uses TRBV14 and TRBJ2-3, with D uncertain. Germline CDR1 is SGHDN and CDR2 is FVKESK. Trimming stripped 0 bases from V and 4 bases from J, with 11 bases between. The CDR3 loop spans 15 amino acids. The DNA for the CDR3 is TGTGCCAGCAGCCAAGATTTAGGGTCCGCAGATACGCAGTATTTT. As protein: CASSQDLGSADTQYF.

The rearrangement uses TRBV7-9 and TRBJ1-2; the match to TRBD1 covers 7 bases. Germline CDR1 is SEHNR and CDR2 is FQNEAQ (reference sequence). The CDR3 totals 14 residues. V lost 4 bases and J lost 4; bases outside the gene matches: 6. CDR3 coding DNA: TGTGCCAGCAGCTCATTCGGGACAGCCTATGGCTACACCTTC. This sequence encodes CASSSFGTAYGYTF.

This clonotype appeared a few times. CDR3 DNA: TGTGCCAGCAGCTTACCCCTGGGGCAGGGGGACACCGGGGAGCTGTTTTTT. This translates into CASSLPLGQGDTGELFF. The V gene is TRBV7-9, the J gene TRBJ2-2, with TRBD1 matching over 7 bases. CDR3 length: 17 residues. Losses at the gene ends were 2 bases for V and 3 bases for J; bases not matched to a gene: 9. Germline CDR1 is SEHNR and CDR2 is FQNEAQ (reference sequence).

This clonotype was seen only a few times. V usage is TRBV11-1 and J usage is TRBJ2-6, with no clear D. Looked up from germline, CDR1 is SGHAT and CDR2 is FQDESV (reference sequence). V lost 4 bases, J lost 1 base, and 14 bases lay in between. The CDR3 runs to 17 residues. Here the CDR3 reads CASSSPGHPSGANVLTF. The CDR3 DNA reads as TGTGCCAGCAGCTCACCGGGCCATCCATCTGGGGCCAACGTCCTGACTTTC.

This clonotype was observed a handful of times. The DNA for the CDR3 is TGTGCCAGCAGTTTACAGGGGAAGTCCTACGAGCAGTACGTC. This translates into CASSLQGKSYEQYV. The V gene is TRBV6-2 or TRBV6-3, the J gene TRBJ2-7, with 7 bases aligning to TRBD1. Trimming cost V 4 bases and J 1 base; bases outside gene matches: 4. Germline V gene lookup returns CDR1 MNHEY and CDR2 SVGEGT. This CDR3 is built from 14 residues.

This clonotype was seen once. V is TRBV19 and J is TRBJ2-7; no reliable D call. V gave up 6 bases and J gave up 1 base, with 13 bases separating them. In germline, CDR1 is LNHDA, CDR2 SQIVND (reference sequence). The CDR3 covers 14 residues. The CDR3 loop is CASSFNGDSYEQYF. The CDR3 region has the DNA TGTGCCAGTAGCTTTAATGGGGATTCCTACGAGCAGTACTTC.

CDR3 in amino acids: CASSPTDEVANTDTQYF. The DNA of the CDR3 is TGTGCCAGCAGTCCCACAGACGAAGTTGCTAACACAGATACGCAGTATTTT. The chain is built from TRBV14 and TRBJ2-3; D unresolved. The V end lost 6 bases, the J end lost 2 bases, and 21 bases lay between the germline ends. This CDR3 region has 17 residues. Germline V gives CDR1 SGHDN, CDR2 FVKESK.

In DNA, the CDR3 is TGTGCCAGCAGCCGACCACGAAACATTGGAAGGGTAGAAGCTTTCTTT. Amino acids: CASSRPRNIGRVEAFF. The chain links TRBV7-2 to TRBJ1-1; D is undetermined. V lost 5 bases and J 8 bases, leaving 24 bases between the germline ends. CDR1 is SGHTA and CDR2 is FQGNSA in the germline V gene. The CDR3 runs to 16 residues.

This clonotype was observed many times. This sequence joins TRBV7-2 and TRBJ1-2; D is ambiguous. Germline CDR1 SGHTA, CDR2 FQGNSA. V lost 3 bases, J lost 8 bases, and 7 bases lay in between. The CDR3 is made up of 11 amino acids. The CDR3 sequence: CASSFVGGYTF. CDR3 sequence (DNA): TGTGCCAGCAGCTTCGTTGGCGGCTACACCTTC.

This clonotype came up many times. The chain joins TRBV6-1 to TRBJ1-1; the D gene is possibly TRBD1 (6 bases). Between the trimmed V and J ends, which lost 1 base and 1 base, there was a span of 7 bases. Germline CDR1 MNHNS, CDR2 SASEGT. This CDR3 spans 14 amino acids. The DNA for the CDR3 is TGTGCCAGCAGTGAAGAGACAGGGAACACTGAAGCTTTCTTT. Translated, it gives CASSEETGNTEAFF.

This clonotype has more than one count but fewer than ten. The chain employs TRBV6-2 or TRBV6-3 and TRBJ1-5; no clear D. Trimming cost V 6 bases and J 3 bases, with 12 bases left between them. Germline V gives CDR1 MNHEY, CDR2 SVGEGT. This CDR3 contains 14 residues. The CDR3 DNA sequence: TGTGCCAGCAGCCTTTCGGCAGACAATCAGCCCCAGCATTTT. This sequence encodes CASSLSADNQPQHF.